These T cell receptor beta chains were read from a single sample in a study of cytomegalovirus exposure and HLA in healthy donors. Sequencing used immunoSEQ multiplex PCR; TCRdb keeps in-frame clones, though not all of them. The top ten clones hold 1.8% of a sample with more than 80,000 clones, about 85% of them seen once. Sequences were obtained from PBMCs. The source of these receptors is a woman aged 18-30 years in good health and CMV-seropositive. Each CDR3 is given with its conserved first and last residue. The D gene is left open where the match is weak. Clone size, where shown, is once, few, many, or a class for clones that have expanded.

J: TRBJ1-5
V: TRBV6-1
length: 16
D: TRBD1
size: .
DNA: TGTGCCAGCAGTGCCCGGACAGGGCATAGCAATCAGCCCCAGCATTTT
CDR3: CASSARTGHSNQPQHF

J: TRBJ2-3
V: TRBV10-3
length: 12
D: .
size: .
DNA: TGTGCCATCAGGAGGGGGACAGATACGCAGTATTTT
CDR3: CAIRRGTDTQYF

J: TRBJ2-7
V: TRBV10-1
length: 13
D: TRBD1
size: few
DNA: TGCGCCAGCAGCCACAGGGGGCGCGACGAGCAGTACTTC
CDR3: CASSHRGRDEQYF

J: TRBJ2-2
V: TRBV2
length: 14
D: .
size: .
DNA: TGTGCCAGCATCCAGTCCCTTTTTAACGGGGAGCTGTTTTTT
CDR3: CASIQSLFNGELFF

J: TRBJ1-6
V: TRBV7-8
length: 14
D: .
size: .
DNA: TGTGCCAGCAGCACCGGACAGTATAATTCACCCCTCCACTTT
CDR3: CASSTGQYNSPLHF

J: TRBJ1-5
V: TRBV27
length: 13
D: .
size: .
DNA: TGTGCCAGCAGCTACGTGGGCCTTGGGCCCCAGCATTTT
CDR3: CASSYVGLGPQHF

J: TRBJ1-2
V: TRBV12-5
length: 14
D: .
size: .
DNA: TGTGCTAGTGGTTTGGACCCCTCTTTGGAGGGCTACACCTTC
CDR3: CASGLDPSLEGYTF

J: TRBJ1-1
V: TRBV6-1
length: 12
D: .
size: .
DNA: TGTGCCAATTCGGGGGGCGGCACTGAAGCTTTCTTT
CDR3: CANSGGGTEAFF

J: TRBJ1-2
V: TRBV11-2
length: 16
D: .
size: .
DNA: TGTGCCAGCAGCTTAGATTTCGCCGGGACTAACTATGGCTACACCTTC
CDR3: CASSLDFAGTNYGYTF

J: TRBJ1-4
V: TRBV15
length: 13
D: .
size: .
DNA: TGTGCCACCAGCCGTGACAGGAATGAAAAACTGTTTTTT
CDR3: CATSRDRNEKLFF

J: TRBJ2-2
V: TRBV28
length: 17
D: TRBD1
size: .
DNA: TGTGCCAGCGGCCCAAATTACTCGGGACAGGGCACCGGGGAGCTGTTTTTT
CDR3: CASGPNYSGQGTGELFF